The entry below gives a single T cell receptor beta chain sequence along with its context. Antigen: not known. Produced via immunoSEQ multiplex PCR; TCRdb's table is partial and in-frame only. The sample records about 94,000 clones, about 90% being singletons. This sample was included in a study of a mutant IDH1 vaccine in newly diagnosed glioma. Study summary: Previous care, which was radiotherapy, temozolomide, or both, most often involved both.

The time point is: week 47, end of study. What each vaccine dose contained was 300 ug of mutant IDH1 20-mer peptide, accompanied by topical imiquimod. CDR1 SGDLS and CDR2 YYNGEE come from the germline V gene. Trimming removed 5 bases from V and 8 bases from J; junction bases left unmatched: 7. This CDR3 contains 14 residues. Study results and limitations: Among top peripheral T cell clonotypes, changes seemed unrelated to pseudoprogression.

V and J are TRBV9 and TRBJ1-6; 7 positions agree with TRBD1. The sequenced sample was PBMCs, obtained from a glioma patient whose treatment included an IDH1 peptide vaccine. This clonotype was obtained from a woman in her forties or fifties with glioma. CDR3 coding DNA: TGTGCCAGCAGTTGGGACAGCTGGTATTCACCCCTCCACTTT. It is translated as CASSWDSWYSPLHF.